Listed below are T cell receptor beta chains from one sample, sequenced in a study of CD8+CD57+ T cells in acquired aplastic anemia. TCRdb itself ran the reads through MiXCR, one entry per CDR3 protein. The sample lists under 200,000 distinct CDR3 sequences, 35% to 55% occurring once. Specimen: sorted CD4+, CD8+, or CD8+CD57+ T cells (not recorded which) from PBMCs. These TCRs come from a human donor in good health. CDR3s include the opening cysteine and the closing phenylalanine or tryptophan. A D gene is named only where the DNA matches it firmly. A clone size is listed for some rows: how often the clone was seen (once, few, many), or a class if it is expanded.

TRBD1	TRBJ2-7	TRBV2	.	TGTGCCAGCAAACAGGGGAAATGGGAGCAGTACTTC	CASKQGKWEQYF
TRBD1	TRBJ1-2	TRBV20-1	.	TGCAGTGCTAGGGAACAGGGGTCCCCCTATGGCTACACCTTC	CSAREQGSPYGYTF
TRBD2	TRBJ2-1	TRBV10-3	.	TGTGCCATCAGTGGGGGACTAGCGGGAGGTAACTACTATGAGCAGTTCTTT	CAISGGLAGGNYYEQFF
TRBD1	TRBJ1-4	TRBV19	.	TGTGCCAGTAGTGAAGGGACAGCGGTCTCAAAACTGTTTTTT	CASSEGTAVSKLFF
.	TRBJ1-1	TRBV5-6	few	TGTGCCAGCAACCCCACAACCGGGTGGGACACTGAAGCTTTCTTT	CASNPTTGWDTEAFF
.	TRBJ1-6	TRBV19	.	TGTGCCAGTAGTATTAAGGATTCGAATTCACCCCTCCACTTT	CASSIKDSNSPLHF
.	TRBJ2-7	TRBV4-1	many	TGCGCCAGCAGCCAAGATGTAGGGACACCAGAGAAACCGGGCTCCTACGAGCAGTACTTC	CASSQDVGTPEKPGSYEQYF
.	TRBJ2-7	TRBV9	.	TGTGCCAGCAGCGTGTCGGAGGGCAGCTCCTACGAGCAGTACTTC	CASSVSEGSSYEQYF
TRBD1	TRBJ1-5	TRBV12-3/TRBV12-4	.	TGTGCCAGCAGATGGGACAGGGGGCGGGAGGGGTCCGGTCGAATTAGCAATCAGCCCCAGCATTTT	CASRWDRGREGSGRISNQPQHF
.	TRBJ2-4	TRBV5-1	.	TGCGCCAGCAGCTTGGAAGGGGACCGTCAAAACATTCAGTACTTC	CASSLEGDRQNIQYF
TRBD2	TRBJ2-1	TRBV2	.	TGTGCCAGCAGTTTGTCTAGCGGGGCTCTTAATGAGCAGTTCTTC	CASSLSSGALNEQFF
TRBD1	TRBJ2-5	TRBV7-6	many	TGTGCCAGCAGCCCCGGGACAGGGTGGACCACGTACCAAGAGACCCAGTACTTC	CASSPGTGWTTYQETQYF
.	TRBJ2-3	TRBV5-4	.	TGTGCCAGCAGCTTACTACAGGGCACAGATACGCAGTATTTT	CASSLLQGTDTQYF
TRBD1	TRBJ2-1	TRBV29-1	.	TGCAGCGTGCCGGGACAGGCTAACCTAAACAATGAGCAGTTCTTC	CSVPGQANLNNEQFF
TRBD1	TRBJ2-5	TRBV20-1	.	TGCAGTGTAACCGATTATGGACAGGCCCAACAAGAGACCCAGTACTTC	CSVTDYGQAQQETQYF
TRBD1	TRBJ1-5	TRBV19	.	TGTGCCAGTAGTGGGACAGTCAATCAGCCTCAGCATTTT	CASSGTVNQPQHF
.	TRBJ2-5	TRBV29-1	.	TGCAGCGTTCTCCGGGAGACCCAGTACTTC	CSVLRETQYF
.	TRBJ2-1	TRBV11-1	once	TGTGCCAACAGCTTAGCTGGAGCAAGATGGGACAATGAGCAGTTCTTC	CANSLAGARWDNEQFF
.	TRBJ2-7	TRBV6-1	few	TGTGCCAGCAGTGAACCTAACTACGAGCAGTACTTC	CASSEPNYEQYF
.	TRBJ2-7	TRBV6-1	many	TGTGCCAGCAGTGTTGAGCGGACCCCCTACGAGCAGTACTTC	CASSVERTPYEQYF
TRBD2	TRBJ2-5	TRBV25-1	.	TGTGCCAGCCGCGAGGGAGGGAGTCAGACCCAGTACTTC	CASREGGSQTQYF
TRBD1	TRBJ1-5	TRBV20-1	.	TGCAGTGCTATCGACAGGGCTAGCAATCAGCCCCAGCATTTT	CSAIDRASNQPQHF
.	TRBJ2-3	TRBV6-1	few	TGTGCCAGCACCAAGGTAGATACGCAGTATTTT	CASTKVDTQYF
.	TRBJ1-1	TRBV7-9	.	TGTGCCAGCAGCTCGGCTAGCCCTAACACACAAGCTTTCTTT	CASSSASPNTQAFF
.	TRBJ1-1	TRBV19	.	TGTGCCAGTAACCCGGGTGAAAACACTGAAGCTTTCTTT	CASNPGENTEAFF
TRBD2	TRBJ2-3	TRBV19	.	TGTGCCAGTAGTGTCATAGCGGGGGCGGTAGATACGCAGTATTTT	CASSVIAGAVDTQYF
.	TRBJ2-3	TRBV29-1	.	TGCAGCGTTCTTAGAGATACGCAGTATTTT	CSVLRDTQYF
TRBD1	TRBJ1-1	TRBV6-5	.	TGTGCCAGCAGCAGGACAGGGGCCGTCTCTTCGAACACTGAAGCTTTCTTT	CASSRTGAVSSNTEAFF
.	TRBJ2-1	TRBV7-3	.	TGTGCCAGCAGTTCCCACGGATACAATGAGCAGTTCTTC	CASSSHGYNEQFF
.	TRBJ2-1	TRBV6-1	.	TGTGCCAGCAGTCAGACCGGGACCGAGAGATACAATGAGCAGTTCTTC	CASSQTGTERYNEQFF
.	TRBJ2-3	TRBV11-1	once	TGTGCCAGCAGCTTACCCACAGGGAAGGCAGATACGCAGTATTTT	CASSLPTGKADTQYF